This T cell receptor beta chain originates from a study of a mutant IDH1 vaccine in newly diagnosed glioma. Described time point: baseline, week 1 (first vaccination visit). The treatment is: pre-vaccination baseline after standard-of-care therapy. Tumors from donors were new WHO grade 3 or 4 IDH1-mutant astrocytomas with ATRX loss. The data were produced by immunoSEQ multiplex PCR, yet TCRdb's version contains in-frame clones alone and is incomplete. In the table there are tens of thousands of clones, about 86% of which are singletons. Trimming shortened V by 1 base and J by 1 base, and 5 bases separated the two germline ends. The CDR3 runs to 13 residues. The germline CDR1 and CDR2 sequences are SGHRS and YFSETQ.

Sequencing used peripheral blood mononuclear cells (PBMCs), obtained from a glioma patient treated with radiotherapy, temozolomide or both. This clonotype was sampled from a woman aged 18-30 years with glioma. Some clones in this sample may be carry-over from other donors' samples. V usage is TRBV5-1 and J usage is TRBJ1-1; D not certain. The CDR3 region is CASSLKGNTEAFF. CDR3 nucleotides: TGCGCCAGCAGCTTGAAAGGGAACACTGAAGCTTTCTTT.